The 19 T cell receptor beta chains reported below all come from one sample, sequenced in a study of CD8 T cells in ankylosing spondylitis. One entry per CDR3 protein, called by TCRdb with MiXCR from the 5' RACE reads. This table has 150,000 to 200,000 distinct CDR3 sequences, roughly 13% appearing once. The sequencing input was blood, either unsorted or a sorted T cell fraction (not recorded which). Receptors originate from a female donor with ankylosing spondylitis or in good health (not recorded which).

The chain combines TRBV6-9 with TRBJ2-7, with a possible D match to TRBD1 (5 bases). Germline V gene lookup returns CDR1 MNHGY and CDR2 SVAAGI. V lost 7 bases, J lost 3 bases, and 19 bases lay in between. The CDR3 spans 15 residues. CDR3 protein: CASTLGPRVHYEQYF. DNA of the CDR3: TGTGCCAGCACCCTGGGGCCCAGGGTACACTACGAGCAGTACTTC.

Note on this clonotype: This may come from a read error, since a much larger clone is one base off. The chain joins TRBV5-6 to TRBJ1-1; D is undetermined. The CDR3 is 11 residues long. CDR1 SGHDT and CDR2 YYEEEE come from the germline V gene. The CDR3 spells CASSWEGKASF. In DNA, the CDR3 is TGTGCCAGCAGCTGGGAGGGAAAAGCTTCCTTT.

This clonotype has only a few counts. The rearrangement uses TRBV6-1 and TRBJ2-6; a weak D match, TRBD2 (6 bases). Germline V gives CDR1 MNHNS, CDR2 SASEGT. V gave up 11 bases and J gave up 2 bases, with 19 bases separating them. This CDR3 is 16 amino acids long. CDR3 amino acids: CACQSEGAAGANVLTF. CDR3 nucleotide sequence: TGTGCCTGTCAGTCGGAGGGCGCAGCTGGGGCCAACGTCCTGACTTTC.

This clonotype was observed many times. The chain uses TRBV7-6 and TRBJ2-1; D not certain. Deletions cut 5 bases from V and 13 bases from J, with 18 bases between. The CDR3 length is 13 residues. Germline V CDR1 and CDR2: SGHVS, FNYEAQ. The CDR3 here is CASSALEALHQFF. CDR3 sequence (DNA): TGTGCCAGCAGCGCCCTAGAGGCTCTCCACCAGTTCTTC.

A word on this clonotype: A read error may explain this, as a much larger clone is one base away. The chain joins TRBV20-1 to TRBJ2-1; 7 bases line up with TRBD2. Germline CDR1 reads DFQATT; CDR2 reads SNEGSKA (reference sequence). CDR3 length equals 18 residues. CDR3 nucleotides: TGCTGTGCTAGGCACAAACTACTAGCGACGGGAGCCCACAATGAGCAGTTCTTC. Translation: CCARHKLLATGAHNEQFF.

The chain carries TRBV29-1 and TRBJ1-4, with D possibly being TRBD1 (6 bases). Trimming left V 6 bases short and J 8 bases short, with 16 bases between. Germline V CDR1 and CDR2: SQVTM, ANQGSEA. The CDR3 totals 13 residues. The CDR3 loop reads CSVGVGGREKLFF. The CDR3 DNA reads TGCAGCGTCGGAGTTGGGGGCCGGGAAAAACTGTTTTTT.

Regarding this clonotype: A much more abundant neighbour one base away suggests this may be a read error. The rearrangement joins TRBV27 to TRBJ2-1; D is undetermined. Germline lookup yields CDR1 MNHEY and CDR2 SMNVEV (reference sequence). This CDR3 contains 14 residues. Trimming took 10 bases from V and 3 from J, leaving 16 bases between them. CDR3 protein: CAISPRPDYNEQFF. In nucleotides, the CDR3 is TGTGCCATTTCCCCCAGGCCCGACTACAATGAGCAGTTCTTC.

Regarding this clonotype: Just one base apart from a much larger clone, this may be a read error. The CDR3 is CASSHPPRANEQFF. CDR3 coding DNA: TGTGCCAGCAGCCATCCCCCGAGGGCGAATGAGCAGTTCTTC. The chain recombines TRBV12-3 or TRBV12-4 with TRBJ2-1; D perhaps matches TRBD2 (5 bases). This CDR3 is built from 14 residues. Between the trimmed V and J ends, which lost 6 bases and 7 bases, there was a span of 16 bases.

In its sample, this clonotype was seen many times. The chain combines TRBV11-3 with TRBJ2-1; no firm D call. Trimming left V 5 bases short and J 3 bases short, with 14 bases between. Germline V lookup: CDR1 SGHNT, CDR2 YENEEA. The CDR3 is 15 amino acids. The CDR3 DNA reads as TGTGCCAGCAGCCCTTCAGTTAGCAGCTACAATGAGCAGTTCTTC. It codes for CASSPSVSSYNEQFF.

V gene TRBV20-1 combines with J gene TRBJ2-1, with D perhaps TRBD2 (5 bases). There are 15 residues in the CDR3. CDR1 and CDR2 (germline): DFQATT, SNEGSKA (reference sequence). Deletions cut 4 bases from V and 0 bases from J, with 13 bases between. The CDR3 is CSATEPGISYNEQFF. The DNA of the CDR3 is TGCAGTGCTACTGAACCGGGGATCTCCTACAATGAGCAGTTCTTC.

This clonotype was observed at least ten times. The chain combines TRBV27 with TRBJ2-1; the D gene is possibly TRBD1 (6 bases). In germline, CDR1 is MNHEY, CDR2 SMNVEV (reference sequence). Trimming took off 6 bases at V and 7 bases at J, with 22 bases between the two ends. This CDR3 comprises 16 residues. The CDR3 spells CASSLSLTGYFNEQFF. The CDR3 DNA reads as TGTGCCAGCAGCCTTTCTCTGACAGGTTATTTTAATGAGCAGTTCTTC.

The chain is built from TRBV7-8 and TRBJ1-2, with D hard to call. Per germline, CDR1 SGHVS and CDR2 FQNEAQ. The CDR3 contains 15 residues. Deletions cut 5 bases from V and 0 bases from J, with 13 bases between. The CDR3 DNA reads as TGTGCCAGCAGCCCCCGGATTGACTCTAACTATGGCTACACCTTC. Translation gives CASSPRIDSNYGYTF.

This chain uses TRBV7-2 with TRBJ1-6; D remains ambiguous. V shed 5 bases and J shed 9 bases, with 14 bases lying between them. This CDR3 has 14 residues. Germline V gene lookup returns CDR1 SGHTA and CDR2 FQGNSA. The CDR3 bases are TGTGCCAGCAGCCTCAACGGAATCAGTTCACCCCTCCACTTT. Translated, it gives CASSLNGISSPLHF.

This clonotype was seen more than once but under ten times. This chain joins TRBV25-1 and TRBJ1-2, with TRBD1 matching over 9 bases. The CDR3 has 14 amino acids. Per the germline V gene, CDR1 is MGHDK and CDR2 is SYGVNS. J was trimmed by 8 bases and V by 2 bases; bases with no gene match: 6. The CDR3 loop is CASSEHRQGGGYTF. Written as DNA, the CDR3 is TGTGCCAGCAGTGAACACCGACAGGGGGGAGGCTACACCTTC.

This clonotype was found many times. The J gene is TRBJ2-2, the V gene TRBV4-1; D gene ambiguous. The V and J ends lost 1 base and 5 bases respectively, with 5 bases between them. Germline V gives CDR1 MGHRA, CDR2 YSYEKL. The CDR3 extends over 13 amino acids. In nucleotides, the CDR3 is TGCGCCAGCAGCCAAGTACCGACCGGGGAGCTGTTTTTT. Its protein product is CASSQVPTGELFF.

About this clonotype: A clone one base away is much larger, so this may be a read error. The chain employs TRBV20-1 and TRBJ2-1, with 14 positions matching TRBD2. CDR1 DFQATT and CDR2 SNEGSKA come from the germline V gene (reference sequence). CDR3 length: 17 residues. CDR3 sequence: CCARGVTSGRAINEQFF. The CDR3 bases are TGCTGTGCTAGAGGGGTGACTAGCGGGAGGGCGATCAATGAGCAGTTCTTC.

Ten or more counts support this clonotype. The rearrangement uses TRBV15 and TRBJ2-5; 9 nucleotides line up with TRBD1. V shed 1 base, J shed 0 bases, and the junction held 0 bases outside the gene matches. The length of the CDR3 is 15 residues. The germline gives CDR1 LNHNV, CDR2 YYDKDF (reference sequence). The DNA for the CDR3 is TGTGCCACCAGCAGAGGACAGGGGGACCAAGAGACCCAGTACTTC. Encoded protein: CATSRGQGDQETQYF.

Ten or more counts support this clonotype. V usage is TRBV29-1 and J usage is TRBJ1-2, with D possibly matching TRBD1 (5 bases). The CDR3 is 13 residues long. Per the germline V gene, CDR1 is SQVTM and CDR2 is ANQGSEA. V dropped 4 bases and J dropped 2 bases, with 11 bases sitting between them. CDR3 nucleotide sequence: TGCAGCGTTGGCGGGGGACCCAACTATGGCTACACCTTC. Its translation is CSVGGGPNYGYTF. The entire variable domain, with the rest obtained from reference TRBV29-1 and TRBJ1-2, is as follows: SAVISQKPSRDICQRGTSLTIQCQVDSQVTMMFWYRQQPGQSLTLIATANQGSEATYESGFVIDKFPISRPNLTFSTLTVSNMSPEDSSIYLCSVGGGPNYGYTFGSGTRLTVV.

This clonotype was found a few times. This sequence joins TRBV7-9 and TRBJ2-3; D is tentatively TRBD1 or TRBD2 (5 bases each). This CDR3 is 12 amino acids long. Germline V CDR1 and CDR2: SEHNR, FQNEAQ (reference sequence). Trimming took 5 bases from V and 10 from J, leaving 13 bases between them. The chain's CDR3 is CASSPHRGPQYF. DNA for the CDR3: TGTGCCAGCAGCCCACACCGGGGCCCGCAGTATTTT.